This T cell receptor beta chain was identified in a study of blood T cell repertoires in COVID-19. Study context: COVID-19 samples, acute and convalescent, were from the United States, Italy and Spain. From T cells, B-cell-depleted T cells, or PBMCs came the material, which was cDNA or gDNA.

Trimming took off 3 bases at V and 8 bases at J, with 8 bases between the two ends. The germline V gene encodes CDR1 SEHNR and CDR2 FQNEAQ (reference sequence). This CDR3 has 12 residues. Libraries were prepared by immunoSEQ multiplex PCR; TCRdb keeps only in-frame clonotypes and omits some of them. The profile shows hundreds of thousands of clones, about 90% of them singletons. Sequencing was done on a sample of peripheral blood. This receptor was identified in a woman aged 18-35 years who had recovered from COVID-19. The chain employs TRBV7-9 and TRBJ2-1; no reliable D call. The CDR3 sequence: CASSFYSHEQFF. As DNA, the CDR3 is TGTGCCAGCAGCTTCTACTCCCATGAGCAGTTCTTC.